This T cell receptor beta chain was captured in a study of radiotherapy plus CTLA-4 blockade in lung cancer. Focal radiation with ipilimumab CTLA-4 blockade was given to patients with chemo-refractory metastatic non-small-cell lung cancer. TCRdb keeps only in-frame clones here, not all; method: immunoSEQ multiplex PCR. The sample has roughly 80,000 clones; about four fifths are singletons. V lost 2 bases and J 2 bases, leaving 7 bases between the germline ends. The length of the CDR3 is 13 residues. Germline loops: CDR1 SGHTA, CDR2 FQGNSA. The chain recombines TRBV7-2 with TRBJ2-7, with no clear D. This clonotype originated in a human donor with non-small cell lung cancer who had a partial response to radiotherapy plus ipilimumab. Some clones in this sample may be carry-over from other donors' samples. The sample here was peripheral blood, taken from a patient treated with radiotherapy plus ipilimumab. CDR3 in amino acids: CASSLSPTYEQYF. The CDR3 DNA follows: TGTGCCAGCAGCTTAAGTCCTACCTACGAGCAGTACTTC.